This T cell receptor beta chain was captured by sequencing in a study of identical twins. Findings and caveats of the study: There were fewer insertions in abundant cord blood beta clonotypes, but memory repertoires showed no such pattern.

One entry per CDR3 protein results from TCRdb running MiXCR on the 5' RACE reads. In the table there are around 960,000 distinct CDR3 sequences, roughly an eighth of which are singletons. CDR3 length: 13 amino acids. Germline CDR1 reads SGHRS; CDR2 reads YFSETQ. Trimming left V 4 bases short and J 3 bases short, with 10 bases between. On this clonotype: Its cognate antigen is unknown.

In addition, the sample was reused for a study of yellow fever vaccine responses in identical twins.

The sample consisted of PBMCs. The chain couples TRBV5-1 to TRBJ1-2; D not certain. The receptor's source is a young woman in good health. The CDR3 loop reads CASSRENYYGYTF. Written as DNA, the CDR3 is TGCGCCAGCAGCCGGGAGAACTACTATGGCTACACCTTC.